The rows below give T cell receptor beta chains drawn from one sample of a study of blood T cell repertoires in COVID-19. The data were produced by immunoSEQ multiplex PCR, yet TCRdb's version contains in-frame clones alone and is incomplete. The sample lists fewer than 500,000 clones, roughly 88% occurring once. Sequencing was carried out using peripheral blood. These receptors all come from a woman aged 25-40 years with active or convalescent COVID-19. Both conserved end residues are part of each CDR3. D genes are given only for firm matches. The size of a clone is reported for some rows only, either as once, few or many, or as a class for expanded clones.

D gene | J gene | clone size | V gene | CDR3 DNA | CDR3 protein
TRBD1 | TRBJ2-7 | . | TRBV5-6 | TGTGCCAGCAGCGTCCGAGGACAGGGCCTCTCCTACGAGCAGTACTTC | CASSVRGQGLSYEQYF
. | TRBJ1-4 | few | TRBV6-5 | TGTGCCAGCAGTTACGGCCAGGGAGGTGAAAAACTGTTTTTT | CASSYGQGGEKLFF
. | TRBJ1-1 | few | TRBV7-2 | TGTGCCAGCAGCTTAGTTGGGCGGGGAAACACTGAAGCTTTCTTT | CASSLVGRGNTEAFF
. | TRBJ1-1 | once | TRBV28 | TGTGCCAGCAGTTGGGTTAGGTTGGGGGGCACTGAAGCTTTCTTT | CASSWVRLGGTEAFF
TRBD2 | TRBJ2-3 | . | TRBV3-1/TRBV3-2 | TGTGCCAGCAGCCCCAGACTAGCGGGAGTGACAGATACGCAGTATTTT | CASSPRLAGVTDTQYF
TRBD2 | TRBJ2-3 | . | TRBV5-1 | TGCGCCAGCAGCTTGGGGTGGCTAGCGGGAGGGTCAGATACGCAGTATTTT | CASSLGWLAGGSDTQYF
TRBD2 | TRBJ2-1 | . | TRBV4-1 | TGCGCCAGCAGCCAAGGCTGGGCTAGCGGGGGGGCCCATGAGCAGTTCTTC | CASSQGWASGGAHEQFF
TRBD1 | TRBJ2-7 | . | TRBV6-5 | TGTGCCAGCAGTTACTCCACAGGGGGGAACTACGAGCAGTACTTC | CASSYSTGGNYEQYF
. | TRBJ1-4 | . | TRBV5-1 | TGCGCCAGCAGAATACAGGAGACTAATGAAAAACTGTTTTTT | CASRIQETNEKLFF
TRBD2 | TRBJ2-3 | . | TRBV27 | TGTGCCAGCACCCGTAGAGCGGGAGTTAGCACAGATACGCAGTATTTT | CASTRRAGVSTDTQYF
TRBD2 | TRBJ2-7 | once | TRBV19 | TGTGCCAGTAGTATAACTAGCGGAGTCTCCTACGAGCAGTACTTC | CASSITSGVSYEQYF
TRBD2 | TRBJ2-1 | . | TRBV5-1 | TGCGCCAGCAGTGGACTAGCGGGGGGCTACAATGAGCAGTTCTTC | CASSGLAGGYNEQFF
TRBD2 | TRBJ2-5 | once | TRBV2 | TGTGCCAGCAGAAACAGCGGGGATCCCCAAGAGACCCAGTACTTC | CASRNSGDPQETQYF
. | TRBJ1-5 | . | TRBV19 | TGTGCCAGTAGTCATAGCAATCAGCCCCAGCATTTT | CASSHSNQPQHF
TRBD1 | TRBJ2-1 | . | TRBV3-1/TRBV3-2 | TGTGCCAGCAGCCAAGATGCGACAGGGGGCAATGAGCAGTTCTTC | CASSQDATGGNEQFF
TRBD2 | TRBJ2-7 | . | TRBV5-1 | TGCGCCAGCAGTCCGCTCTCGGGGGGCTACGAGCAGTACTTC | CASSPLSGGYEQYF
. | TRBJ2-1 | once | TRBV30 | TGTGCCTGGAGTGTACCGGGAAGCTCCTACAATGAGCAGTTCTTC | CAWSVPGSSYNEQFF
. | TRBJ1-6 | . | TRBV14 | TGTGCCAGCAGCCCGACGGGGAGCTATAATTCACCCCTCCACTTT | CASSPTGSYNSPLHF
. | TRBJ1-2 | . | TRBV29-1 | TGCAGCGTTGAAGGGAGCTATGGCTACACCTTC | CSVEGSYGYTF
. | TRBJ1-2 | . | TRBV10-1 | TGCGCCAGCAGTAACATCGGAGGAGGCTACACCTTC | CASSNIGGGYTF
. | TRBJ1-4 | once | TRBV7-8 | TGTGCCAGCAGCTTCGGTGCAACTAATGAAAAACTGTTTTTT | CASSFGATNEKLFF
. | TRBJ1-5 | . | TRBV19 | TGTGCCAGTAGCGACAGAAATCAGCCCCAGCATTTT | CASSDRNQPQHF
. | TRBJ2-7 | . | TRBV10-3 | TGTGCCATCAGTGAAGGGGGACCCTACGAGCAGTACTTC | CAISEGGPYEQYF
. | TRBJ2-7 | . | TRBV12-5 | TGTGCTAGTGGTTTAGATAGAGTGGACGAGCAGTACTTC | CASGLDRVDEQYF
. | TRBJ2-1 | . | TRBV10-2 | TGCGCCAGCAGTGAGGCGATTAGCACTGAGCAGTTCTTC | CASSEAISTEQFF
. | TRBJ1-3 | . | TRBV6-5 | TGTGAGGCCAGGGATGGAAACACCATATATTTT | CEARDGNTIYF
. | TRBJ2-1 | . | TRBV11-2 | TGTGCCAGCAGCGCCGAAGACTTACCCTTCAATGAGCAGTTCTTC | CASSAEDLPFNEQFF
TRBD1 | TRBJ2-7 | . | TRBV2 | TGTGCCAGCAGTACGACAGGGGGTTACGAGCAGTACTTC | CASSTTGGYEQYF
TRBD1 | TRBJ1-2 | few | TRBV19 | TGTGCCAGTAGTATCCCTGGGACAGAGTATGGCTACACCTTC | CASSIPGTEYGYTF